One and the same sample provided the 6 T cell receptor beta chains below, sequenced in a study of identical twins (dated by TCRdb to the mid-2010s). Library generation was performed with 5' RACE. These reads were obtained on an Illumina HiSeq 2000. The public reads were reanalyzed by TCRdb: fastp trimming at Q25, MiXCR alignment, in-frame beta chains only. Identical CDR3 proteins give one entry, which carries the most common genes and DNA. In all, the sample holds 260,000 or so distinct CDR3 sequences, and approximately 7.3% of those were seen once. Jointly, the top ten make up around 5% of the sample. The same sample was also used in a study of yellow fever vaccine responses in identical twins.

Sequenced: CD8+ T cells sorted from blood. The receptors come from a woman in her late teens or twenties in good health.

At least ten counts were recorded for this clonotype. The V call is TRBV24-1, the J call TRBJ2-2, with 9 bases aligning to TRBD1. There are 18 residues in the CDR3. Germline values: CDR1 KGHDR, CDR2 SFDVKD. J was trimmed by 0 bases and V by 5 bases; bases with no gene match: 9. This CDR3 is CATSAQGQGSANTGELFF. The CDR3 region has the DNA TGTGCCACCAGTGCCCAGGGACAGGGTTCGGCGAACACCGGGGAGCTGTTTTTT.

This clonotype was picked up a small number of times. V is TRBV7-9 and J is TRBJ2-1; 9 bases fit TRBD2. Germline CDR1 is SEHNR and CDR2 is FQNEAQ (reference sequence). V was clipped by 5 bases and J by 4 bases; unmatched bases: 9. CDR3 length equals 16 residues. The CDR3 nucleotides are TGTGCCAGCAGCCCGATAGCGGGAGTAAGGTACAATGAGCAGTTCTTC. Its protein product is CASSPIAGVRYNEQFF.

This clonotype was seen many times. V and J are TRBV3-1 and TRBJ2-1; the match to TRBD2 covers 10 bases. There are 19 residues in the CDR3. Germline V CDR1 and CDR2: LGHDT, YNNKEL (reference sequence). Trimming at V came to 3 bases and at J to 1 base, leaving 12 bases not matched to a gene. CDR3 residues: CASSHLAGDVPISYNEQFF. The CDR3 region has the DNA TGTGCCAGCAGCCACCTAGCGGGAGACGTCCCCATTTCCTACAATGAGCAGTTCTTC.

V is TRBV29-1 and J is TRBJ2-2; D gene unclear. CDR1 is SQVTM and CDR2 is ANQGSEA in the germline V gene. This CDR3 has 12 amino acids. The V end lost 7 bases, the J end lost 5 bases, and 11 bases lay between the germline ends. For the CDR3, the DNA is TGCAGCGCCCTTTCTGGGACCGGGGAGCTGTTTTTT. It codes for CSALSGTGELFF.

V and J are TRBV5-1 and TRBJ2-5; no clear D gene. Trimming pared 0 bases from V and 4 bases from J, leaving 13 bases between. The germline V gene encodes CDR1 SGHRS and CDR2 YFSETQ. The CDR3 loop spans 15 amino acids. The CDR3 nucleotides are TGCGCCAGCAGCTTGGAGTCGGGCTCGGGAGAGACCCAGTACTTC. Translating gives CASSLESGSGETQYF.

Concerning this clonotype: The CDR3 end shows no conserved phenylalanine or tryptophan, and so a read error is likely. CDR3 sequence: CASSVEVASTDTQYL. As DNA, the CDR3 is TGCGCCAGCAGTGTTGAGGTTGCTAGCACAGATACGCAGTATCTT. The gene calls are TRBV10-1 and TRBJ2-3; D gene uncertain. The CDR3 is 15 amino acids. Germline CDR1 WNHNN, CDR2 SYGVQD (reference sequence). V was clipped by 4 bases and J by 0 bases, with 11 bases between them.